This TCR beta chain derives from a study of response to subunit inactivated influenza vaccine listed by TCRdb under 2018. Describing the broader study: Deep quantitative profiling of the T cell receptor repertoire was used in the study to follow responses to a trivalent subunit inactivated influenza vaccine. Results the study describes overall, beyond this receptor: The authors suggested that each seasonal influenza vaccination may recruit only a limited number of new T cells.

Library preparation employed RT-PCR. The sequencer was an Illumina HiSeq 2500. TCRdb handled the public reads itself, with Q25 trimming in fastp and clone calling in MiXCR, and kept productive beta chains. Each CDR3 protein gets just one entry, which takes the most common genes and DNA from the rows behind it. This sample has approximately 300,000 distinct CDR3 sequences in its table, and approximately 20% of those were observed once. 10% of the sample belongs to the ten largest clones. In its sample, this clonotype was seen a few times. Its binding antigen is unknown. No base quality values were provided; no much bigger clone lies one nucleotide off. Material: PBMCs from blood, obtained less than 22 months after vaccination. This TCR derives from a man aged 50 to 75 who received an inactivated influenza vaccine. Donor details come from another sample of the same person, matched by shared clones.

The DNA reads TGTGCCAGCTCACCACCGGGCAGGGGTAACACTGAAGCTTTCTTT. The encoded protein is CASSPPGRGNTEAFF. The sequence joins TRBV18 to TRBJ1-1; D gene: possibly TRBD1, on 6 matching bases. Deletion took 0 bases off V and 2 bases off J, with a span of 10 bases between the germline ends. Spanning cysteine to phenylalanine, the CDR3 consists of 15 amino acids. This entry keeps only the CDR3 DNA: 45 bases, framed from base 1. According to the germline V gene, CDR1 reads KGHSH and CDR2 reads LQKENI.